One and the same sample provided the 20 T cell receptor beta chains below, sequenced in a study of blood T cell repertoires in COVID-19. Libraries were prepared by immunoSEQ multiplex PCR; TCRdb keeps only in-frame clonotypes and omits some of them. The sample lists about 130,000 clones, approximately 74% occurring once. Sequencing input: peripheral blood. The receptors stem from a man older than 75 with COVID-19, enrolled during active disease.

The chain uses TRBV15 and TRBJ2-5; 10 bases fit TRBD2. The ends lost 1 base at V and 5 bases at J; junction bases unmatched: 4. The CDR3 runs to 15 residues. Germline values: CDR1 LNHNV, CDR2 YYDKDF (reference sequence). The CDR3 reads CATSRAGTSEETQYF. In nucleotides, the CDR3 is TGTGCCACCAGCAGAGCCGGGACTAGCGAGGAGACCCAGTACTTC.

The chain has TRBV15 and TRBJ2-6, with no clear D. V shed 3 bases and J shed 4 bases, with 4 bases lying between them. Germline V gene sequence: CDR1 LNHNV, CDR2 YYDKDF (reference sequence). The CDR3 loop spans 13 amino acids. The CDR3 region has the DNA TGTGCCACCAGCAGCGGGGGGGCCAACGTCCTGACTTTC. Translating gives CATSSGGANVLTF.

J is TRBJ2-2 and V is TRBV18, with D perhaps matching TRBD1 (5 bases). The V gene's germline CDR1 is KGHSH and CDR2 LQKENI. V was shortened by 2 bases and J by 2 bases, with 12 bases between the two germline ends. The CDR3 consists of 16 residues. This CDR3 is CASSPVGARNTGELFF. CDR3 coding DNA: TGTGCCAGCTCACCAGTAGGGGCGCGTAACACCGGGGAGCTGTTTTTT.

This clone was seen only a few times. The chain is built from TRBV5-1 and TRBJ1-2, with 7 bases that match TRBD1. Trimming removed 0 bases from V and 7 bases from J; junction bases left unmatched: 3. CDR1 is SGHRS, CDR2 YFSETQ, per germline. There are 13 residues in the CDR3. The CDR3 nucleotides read TGCGCCAGCAGCTTGGACAGGGGTGGTGGCTACACCTTC. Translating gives CASSLDRGGGYTF.

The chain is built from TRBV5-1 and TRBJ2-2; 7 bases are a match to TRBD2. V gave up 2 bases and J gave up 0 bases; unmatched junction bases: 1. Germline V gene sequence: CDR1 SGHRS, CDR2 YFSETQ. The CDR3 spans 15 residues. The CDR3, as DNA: TGCGCCAGCAGCTTTACTAGCGCGAACACCGGGGAGCTGTTTTTT. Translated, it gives CASSFTSANTGELFF. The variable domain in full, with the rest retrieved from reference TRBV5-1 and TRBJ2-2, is KAGVTQTPRYLIKTRGQQVTLSCSPISGHRSVSWYQQTPGQGLQFLFEYFSETQRNKGNFPGRFSGRQFSNSRSEMNVSTLELGDSALYLCASSFTSANTGELFFGEGSRLTVL.

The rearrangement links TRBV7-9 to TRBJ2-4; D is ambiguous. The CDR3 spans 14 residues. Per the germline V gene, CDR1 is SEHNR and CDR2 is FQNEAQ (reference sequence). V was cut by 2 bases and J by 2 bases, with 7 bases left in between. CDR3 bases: TGTGCCAGCAGCTTACCCCCTACCAAAAACATTCAGTACTTC. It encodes CASSLPPTKNIQYF.

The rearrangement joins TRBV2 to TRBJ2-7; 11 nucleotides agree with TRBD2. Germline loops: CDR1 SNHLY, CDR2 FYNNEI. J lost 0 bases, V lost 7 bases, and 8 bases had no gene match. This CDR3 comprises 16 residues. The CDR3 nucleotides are TGTGCCAGCATCTTAGCGGGGGGGAGAAGCTCCTACGAGCAGTACTTC. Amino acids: CASILAGGRSSYEQYF. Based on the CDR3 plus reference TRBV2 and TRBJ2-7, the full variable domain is EPEVTQTPSHQVTQMGQEVILRCVPISNHLYFYWYRQILGQKVEFLVSFYNNEISEKSEIFDDQFSVERPDGSNFTLKIRSTKLEDSAMYFCASILAGGRSSYEQYFGPGTRLTVT.

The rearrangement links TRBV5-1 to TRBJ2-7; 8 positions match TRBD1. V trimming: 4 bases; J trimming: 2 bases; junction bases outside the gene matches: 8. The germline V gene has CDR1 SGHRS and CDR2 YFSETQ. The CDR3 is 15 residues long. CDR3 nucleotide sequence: TGCGCCAGCAGCCATACAGGGGGACTCCCCTACGAGCAGTACTTC. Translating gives CASSHTGGLPYEQYF.

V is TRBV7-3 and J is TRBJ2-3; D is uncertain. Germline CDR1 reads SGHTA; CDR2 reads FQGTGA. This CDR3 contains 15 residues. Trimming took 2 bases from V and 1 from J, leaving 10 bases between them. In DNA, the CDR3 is TGTGCCAGCAGCTTAGGTCCAGGCCGCACAGATACGCAGTATTTT. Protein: CASSLGPGRTDTQYF. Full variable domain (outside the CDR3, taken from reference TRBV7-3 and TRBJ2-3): GAGVSQTPSNKVTEKGKYVELRCDPISGHTALYWYRQSLGQGPEFLIYFQGTGAADDSGLPNDRFFAVRPEGSVSTLKIQRTERGDSAVYLCASSLGPGRTDTQYFGPGTRLTVL.

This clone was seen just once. CDR3 sequence reads: CASNNRADTQYF. The CDR3 region has the DNA TGTGCCAGTAATAATCGGGCAGATACGCAGTATTTT. The V gene is TRBV19, the J gene TRBJ2-3; D is unclear. This CDR3 is built from 12 residues. Germline V lookup: CDR1 LNHDA, CDR2 SQIVND (reference sequence). V gave up 7 bases and J gave up 4 bases, with 9 bases separating them. The full variable domain, its missing parts supplied by reference TRBV19 and TRBJ2-3, is DGGITQSPKYLFRKEGQNVTLSCEQNLNHDAMYWYRQDPGQGLRLIYYSQIVNDFQKGDIAEGYSVSREKKESFPLTVTSAQKNPTAFYLCASNNRADTQYFGPGTRLTVL.

DNA for the CDR3: TGTGCCAGCAGTGACACTAGCGGATACAATGAGCAGTTCTTC. It codes for CASSDTSGYNEQFF. This sequence joins TRBV2 and TRBJ2-1, with TRBD2 matching over 8 bases. CDR3 length: 14 residues. Germline lookup yields CDR1 SNHLY and CDR2 FYNNEI. Losses at the gene ends were 3 bases for V and 4 bases for J; bases not matched to a gene: 2. Together with reference TRBV2 and TRBJ2-1, the CDR3 gives the full variable domain: EPEVTQTPSHQVTQMGQEVILRCVPISNHLYFYWYRQILGQKVEFLVSFYNNEISEKSEIFDDQFSVERPDGSNFTLKIRSTKLEDSAMYFCASSDTSGYNEQFFGPGTRLTVL.

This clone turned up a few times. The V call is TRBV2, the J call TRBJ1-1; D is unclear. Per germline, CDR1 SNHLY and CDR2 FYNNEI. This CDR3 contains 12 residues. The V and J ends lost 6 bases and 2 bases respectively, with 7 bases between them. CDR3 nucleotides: TGTGCCAGCAGCGGTGTTAACACTGAAGCTTTCTTT. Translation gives CASSGVNTEAFF. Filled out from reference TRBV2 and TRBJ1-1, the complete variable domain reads EPEVTQTPSHQVTQMGQEVILRCVPISNHLYFYWYRQILGQKVEFLVSFYNNEISEKSEIFDDQFSVERPDGSNFTLKIRSTKLEDSAMYFCASSGVNTEAFFGQGTRLTVV.

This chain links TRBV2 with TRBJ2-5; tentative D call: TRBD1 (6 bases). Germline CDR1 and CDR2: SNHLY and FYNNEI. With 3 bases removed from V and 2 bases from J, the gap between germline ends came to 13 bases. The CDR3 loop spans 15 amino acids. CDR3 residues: CASSDRGQTQETQYF. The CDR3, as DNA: TGTGCCAGCAGTGATCGGGGACAAACTCAAGAGACCCAGTACTTC.

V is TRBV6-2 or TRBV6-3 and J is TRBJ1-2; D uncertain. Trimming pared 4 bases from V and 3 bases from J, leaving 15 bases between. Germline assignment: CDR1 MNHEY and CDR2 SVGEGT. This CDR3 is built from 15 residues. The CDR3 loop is CASSSGDRVYYGYTF. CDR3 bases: TGTGCCAGCAGTTCGGGAGACCGGGTTTACTATGGCTACACCTTC.

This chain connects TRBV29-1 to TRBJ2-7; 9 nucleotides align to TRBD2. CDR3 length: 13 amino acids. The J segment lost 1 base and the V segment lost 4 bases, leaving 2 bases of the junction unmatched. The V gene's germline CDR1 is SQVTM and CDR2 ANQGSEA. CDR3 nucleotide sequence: TGCAGCGTTGTTGCGGGAGGGTCCTACGAGCAGTACTTC. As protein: CSVVAGGSYEQYF.

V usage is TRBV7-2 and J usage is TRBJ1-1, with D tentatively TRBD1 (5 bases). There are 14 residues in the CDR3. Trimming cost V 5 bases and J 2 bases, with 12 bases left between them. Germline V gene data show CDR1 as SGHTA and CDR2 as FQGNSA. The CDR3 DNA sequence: TGTGCCAGCAGCCCTTTCCAGGGTAACACTGAAGCTTTCTTT. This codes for CASSPFQGNTEAFF.

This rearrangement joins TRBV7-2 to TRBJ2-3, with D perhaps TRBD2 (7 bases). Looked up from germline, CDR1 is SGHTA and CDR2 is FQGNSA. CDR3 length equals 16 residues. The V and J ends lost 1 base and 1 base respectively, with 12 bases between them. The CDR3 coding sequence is TGTGCCAGCAGCTTAGTAGGGGGGGCTGGCACAGATACGCAGTATTTT. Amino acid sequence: CASSLVGGAGTDTQYF.

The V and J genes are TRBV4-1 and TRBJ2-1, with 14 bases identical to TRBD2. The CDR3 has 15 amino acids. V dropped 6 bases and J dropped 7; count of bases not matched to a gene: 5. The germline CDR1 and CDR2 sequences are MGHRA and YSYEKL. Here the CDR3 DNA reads TGCGCCAGCAGGGGACTAGCGGGAGATAGGAATGAGCAGTTCTTC. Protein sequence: CASRGLAGDRNEQFF.

The DNA of the CDR3 is TGTGCCAGCAGCTTAGCAGCGGGAGGAACCTCCTACGAGCAGTACTTC. Its protein product is CASSLAAGGTSYEQYF. The V call is TRBV7-2, the J call TRBJ2-7, with 9 bases fitting TRBD2. The CDR3 contains 16 residues. Germline assignment: CDR1 SGHTA and CDR2 FQGNSA. The V and J ends lost 0 bases and 0 bases, in that order; junction bases with no gene match: 3. The complete variable domain, with remaining parts taken from reference TRBV7-2 and TRBJ2-7, reads GAGVSQSPSNKVTEKGKDVELRCDPISGHTALYWYRQSLGQGLEFLIYFQGNSAPDKSGLPSDRFSAERTGGSVSTLTIQRTQQEDSAVYLCASSLAAGGTSYEQYFGPGTRLTVT.

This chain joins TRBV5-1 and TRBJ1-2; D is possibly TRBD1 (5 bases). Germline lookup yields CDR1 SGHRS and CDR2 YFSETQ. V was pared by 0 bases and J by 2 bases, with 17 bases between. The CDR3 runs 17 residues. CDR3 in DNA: TGCGCCAGCAGCTTGGATGGCGGGGGGACCTCAAACTATGGCTACACCTTC. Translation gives CASSLDGGGTSNYGYTF.